The clone carrying this T cell receptor beta chain came up a few times. The data were taken from a study of beta chain features in type 1 diabetes. Expressed TCRB transcripts were sequenced because the entire RNA isolate underwent reverse transcription. Generated by immunoSEQ multiplex PCR, the TCRdb table keeps only in-frame clones and is missing some. The data show 300,000 or so clones, roughly 8% seen once. Germline CDR1 reads MNHNS; CDR2 reads SASEGT. The CDR3 is 12 residues long. V dropped 3 bases and J dropped 5 bases, with 5 bases sitting between them. This chain joins TRBV6-1 and TRBJ2-1; D uncertain. The source of this sequence is a young woman in good health. Sequencing was done on a sample of central memory CD4+ T cells from blood. This CDR3 is CASSDRDNEQFF. CDR3 DNA: TGTGCCAGCAGTGACCGGGACAATGAGCAGTTCTTC.